This passage covers 11 T cell receptor beta chains from one sample sequenced in a study of graft-versus-host responses after intestinal transplantation. The antigens for these receptors are not known. The repertoire was sequenced with immunoSEQ multiplex PCR; TCRdb's copy has only in-frame clones and lacks some. Of about 130,000 clones in the sample, 80% to 95% are singletons; the top ten hold about 0.19%. The sample was unstimulated CD4+ T cells sorted from spleen or lymph node cells, taken before intestinal transplant. The receptor source for this set is a human donor who received an intestinal transplant.

The genes are TRBV5-6 and TRBJ2-2; D remains unclear. Germline V gene data show CDR1 as SGHDT and CDR2 as YYEEEE. This CDR3 contains 13 residues. Trimming pared 3 bases from V and 3 bases from J, leaving 6 bases between. The CDR3 coding sequence is TGTGCCAGCAGCTCCGGAGACACCGGGGAGCTGTTTTTT. This sequence encodes CASSSGDTGELFF.

The V call is TRBV6-5, the J call TRBJ2-7, with D unresolved. V gave up 10 bases and J gave up 5 bases, with 12 bases separating them. Germline V lookup: CDR1 MNHEY, CDR2 SVGAGI. The CDR3 consists of 11 residues. The CDR3 is CAIDAPNEQYF. CDR3 DNA: TGTGCCATCGATGCTCCCAACGAGCAGTACTTC.

This clone occurred a few times. The V and J genes are TRBV6-6 and TRBJ1-1; D is unclear. The CDR3 sequence is 13 residues long. V gave up 0 bases and J gave up 10 bases, with 12 bases separating them. The germline gives CDR1 MNHNY, CDR2 SVGAGI (reference sequence). The CDR3 sequence: CASSYSVGYRAFF. The DNA for the CDR3 is TGTGCCAGCAGTTACTCGGTAGGTTATCGAGCTTTCTTT.

This clone was recorded once. The rearrangement links TRBV7-8 to TRBJ2-3, with TRBD2 identical over 8 bases. The CDR3 contains 17 residues. The junction had 6 bases not matched to a gene; V was cut back by 1 base and J by 0 bases. The germline V gene has CDR1 SGHVS and CDR2 FQNEAQ. CDR3 coding DNA: TGTGCCAGCAGCTTAGGCGCTAGCGGGCGTAGCACAGATACGCAGTATTTT. Protein sequence: CASSLGASGRSTDTQYF.

This sequence joins TRBV11-3 and TRBJ2-2, with 8 nucleotides matching TRBD1. Germline assignment: CDR1 SGHNT and CDR2 YENEEA. The junction had 2 bases not matched to a gene; V was cut back by 1 base and J by 4 bases. The CDR3 consists of 15 residues. The CDR3 DNA reads TGTGCCAGCAGCTTAGGACAGGGGAGCACCGGGGAGCTGTTTTTT. Its protein is CASSLGQGSTGELFF.

J is TRBJ1-1 and V is TRBV6-5; D is unresolved. The CDR3 covers 13 residues. V dropped 8 bases and J dropped 1 base, with 11 bases sitting between them. Germline CDR1 reads MNHEY; CDR2 reads SVGAGI. The CDR3 DNA follows: TGTGCCAGCCTGCTAGCAGAGAACACTGAAGCTTTCTTT. Amino acid sequence: CASLLAENTEAFF.

The rearrangement joins TRBV9 to TRBJ2-1; possibly TRBD1 or TRBD2 for D (5 bases each). Germline assignment: CDR1 SGDLS and CDR2 YYNGEE. V lost 1 base, J lost 2 bases, and 13 bases lay in between. This CDR3 has 16 amino acids. The CDR3 nucleotides read TGTGCCAGCAGCGTACGAGGGGTAACTACCTACAATGAGCAGTTCTTC. Translating gives CASSVRGVTTYNEQFF. Combining the CDR3 with reference TRBV9 and TRBJ2-1 gives the whole variable domain DSGVTQTPKHLITATGQRVTLRCSPRSGDLSVYWYQQSLDQGLQFLIQYYNGEERAKGNILERFSAQQFPDLHSELNLSSLELGDSALYFCASSVRGVTTYNEQFFGPGTRLTVL.

The rearrangement links TRBV5-1 to TRBJ2-6; TRBD1 is a possible D gene (5 bases). This CDR3 spans 17 amino acids. The germline V gene encodes CDR1 SGHRS and CDR2 YFSETQ. The ends were cut back, 0 bases at V and 1 base at J, with 11 bases in the middle. CDR3 region: CASSLGGTGSGANVLTF. CDR3 sequence (DNA): TGCGCCAGCAGCTTGGGGGGCACAGGATCTGGGGCCAACGTCCTGACTTTC. The complete variable domain, with remaining parts taken from reference TRBV5-1 and TRBJ2-6, reads KAGVTQTPRYLIKTRGQQVTLSCSPISGHRSVSWYQQTPGQGLQFLFEYFSETQRNKGNFPGRFSGRQFSNSRSEMNVSTLELGDSALYLCASSLGGTGSGANVLTFGAGSRLTVL.

The chain recombines TRBV2 with TRBJ2-3; D gene unclear. CDR3 size: 14 residues. Germline V CDR1 and CDR2: SNHLY, FYNNEI. Trimming removed 8 bases from V and 3 bases from J, with 15 bases in between. The CDR3 DNA reads as TGTGCCAGCGGGGAAGGGTTGTTGACAGATACGCAGTATTTT. Protein product: CASGEGLLTDTQYF. Based on the CDR3 plus reference TRBV2 and TRBJ2-3, the full variable domain is EPEVTQTPSHQVTQMGQEVILRCVPISNHLYFYWYRQILGQKVEFLVSFYNNEISEKSEIFDDQFSVERPDGSNFTLKIRSTKLEDSAMYFCASGEGLLTDTQYFGPGTRLTVL.

The chain has TRBV27 and TRBJ2-5; TRBD2 matches at 10 bases. V was clipped by 8 bases and J by 1 base; unmatched bases: 13. The CDR3 spans 17 residues. CDR1 is MNHEY, CDR2 SMNVEV, per germline (reference sequence). CDR3: CASPFHSTSGRQETQYF. The CDR3 DNA is TGTGCCAGCCCTTTCCACTCGACTAGCGGGCGCCAAGAGACCCAGTACTTC.

The rearrangement links TRBV7-3 to TRBJ2-3, with 12 bases matching TRBD2. Losses at the gene ends were 5 bases for V and 4 bases for J; bases not matched to a gene: 7. This CDR3 is 16 amino acids long. CDR1 is SGHTA and CDR2 is FQGTGA in the germline V gene. CDR3 region: CASSTRTSGKADTQYF. The CDR3 nucleotides are TGTGCCAGCAGCACCCGGACTAGCGGGAAGGCAGATACGCAGTATTTT.